The 29 T cell receptor beta chains below come from one sample, sequenced in a study of cytomegalovirus exposure and HLA in healthy donors. Primers for the PCR totalled 60 Vbeta and 13 Jbeta. Clones were read by immunoSEQ multiplex PCR, and TCRdb kept only the in-frame ones, dropping some. The sample shows about 190,000 clones, 74% of them seen only once. Sequenced: PBMCs. The source is a woman in her 30s in good health and CMV-seropositive.

Turning to this clone: This sample includes further DNA sequences coding for the same CDR3. The chain couples TRBV5-4 to TRBJ2-7; D may be TRBD1 (5 bases). The germline V gene encodes CDR1 SGHNT and CDR2 YYREEE (reference sequence). V lost 1 base to trimming and J lost 4 bases, with 6 bases between them. This CDR3 spans 12 amino acids. Here the CDR3 reads CASSLQGYEQYF. CDR3 DNA sequence: TGTGCCAGCAGCTTGCAGGGTTACGAGCAGTACTTC. Drawing the rest from reference TRBV5-4 and TRBJ2-7, the complete variable domain is ETGVTQSPTHLIKTRGQQVTLRCSSQSGHNTVSWYQQALGQGPQFIFQYYREEENGRGNFPPRFSGLQFPNYSSELNVNALELDDSALYLCASSLQGYEQYFGPGTRLTVT.

V gene TRBV6-1 combines with J gene TRBJ2-1; 8 bases line up with TRBD2. Germline lookup yields CDR1 MNHNS and CDR2 SASEGT. Germline trimming cut 2 bases from V and 4 bases from J; bases unmatched to any gene: 4. The CDR3 totals 15 residues. In DNA form, the CDR3 reads TGTGCCAGCAGTGAATTAAGCGGGAGTTACAATGAGCAGTTCTTC. Translated: CASSELSGSYNEQFF.

The chain couples TRBV6-1 to TRBJ2-2, with a possible D match to TRBD1 (7 bases). This CDR3 is 15 amino acids long. V was shortened by 7 bases and J by 6 bases, with 18 bases between the two germline ends. The V gene's germline CDR1 is MNHNS and CDR2 SASEGT. The CDR3 DNA reads as TGTGCCAGCATCTCGGAGGGGGCAGTCGCCGGGGAGCTGTTTTTT. Its protein product is CASISEGAVAGELFF.

The chain is built from TRBV28 and TRBJ1-1; TRBD1 might be the D (6 bases). The CDR3 contains 14 residues. The V end was cut by 6 bases, the J end by 1 base, with 12 bases between. In germline, CDR1 is MDHEN, CDR2 SYDVKM. CDR3 in DNA: TGTGCCAGCAGCTCGGGGGGCGGGAACACTGAAGCTTTCTTT. It yields the protein CASSSGGGNTEAFF.

The rearrangement joins TRBV28 to TRBJ1-1, with D tentatively TRBD1 (5 bases). Germline CDR1 is MDHEN and CDR2 is SYDVKM. Trimming shortened V by 5 bases and J by 10 bases, and 14 bases separated the two germline ends. CDR3 length: 12 residues. The CDR3 DNA reads TGTGCCAGCAGTCTACGAGTGCAGGGAGCTTTCTTT. It codes for CASSLRVQGAFF.

This chain connects TRBV5-1 to TRBJ2-5, with TRBD1 matching 7 bases. This CDR3 region has 13 residues. V was pared by 5 bases and J by 0 bases, with 1 base of the junction left unmatched. Germline V gene sequence: CDR1 SGHRS, CDR2 YFSETQ. CDR3 amino acids: CASRQGNQETQYF. The CDR3 region has the DNA TGCGCCAGCAGACAGGGGAACCAAGAGACCCAGTACTTC.

This clone was detected only once. V gene TRBV7-2 combines with J gene TRBJ2-2; D not resolved. The CDR3 loop spans 17 amino acids. From germline, CDR1 is SGHTA and CDR2 FQGNSA. V was cut by 1 base and J by 1 base, with 13 bases left in between. CDR3 residues: CASSLVNGRLNTGELFF. The CDR3 DNA is TGTGCCAGCAGCTTAGTAAATGGCAGACTGAACACCGGGGAGCTGTTTTTT.

The table lists this clone with a few counts. The chain uses TRBV21-1 and TRBJ2-5; the D call TRBD2 from the table was never checked on the DNA. TRBV21-1 is a pseudogene segment. This CDR3 has 15 amino acids. CDR3 DNA sequence: TGTGCCAGCAGCAAAGGGGTAGCGGGAAGAGAGACCCAGTACTTC. As protein: CASSKGVAGRETQYF.

This clone was seen a few times. This chain connects TRBV19 to TRBJ2-1; TRBD1 matches at 10 bases. V shed 5 bases and J 9 bases; nucleotides not matched to a gene: 7. Germline V CDR1 and CDR2: LNHDA, SQIVND (reference sequence). The CDR3 runs to 14 residues. DNA for the CDR3: TGTGCCAGTAGTGGCCGGGACAGGGGTGGTGAGCAGTTCTTC. Amino acid sequence: CASSGRDRGGEQFF.

This sequence joins TRBV7-9 and TRBJ2-3; 9 bases align to TRBD2. V was pared by 5 bases and J by 6 bases, with 12 bases of the junction left unmatched. Germline V lookup: CDR1 SEHNR, CDR2 FQNEAQ (reference sequence). The CDR3 loop spans 16 amino acids. CDR3: CASSPGNSGRSDTQYF. CDR3 bases: TGTGCCAGCAGCCCAGGGAATAGCGGGAGATCTGATACGCAGTATTTT.

The chain uses TRBV27 and TRBJ2-7; 7 bases match TRBD1. The germline gives CDR1 MNHEY, CDR2 SMNVEV (reference sequence). The CDR3 totals 14 residues. V was clipped by 5 bases and J by 2 bases; unmatched bases: 6. Here the CDR3 DNA reads TGTGCCAGCAGTCTGGGACAGATCCCCTACGAGCAGTACTTC. Protein: CASSLGQIPYEQYF.

The chain joins TRBV5-6 to TRBJ2-3; 11 bases fit TRBD2. The CDR3 loop spans 16 amino acids. Germline V gives CDR1 SGHDT, CDR2 YYEEEE. V gave up 1 base and J gave up 2 bases; unmatched junction bases: 3. CDR3 sequence: CASSLRTSGSTDTQYF. CDR3 DNA: TGTGCCAGCAGCTTGAGGACTAGCGGGTCCACAGATACGCAGTATTTT.

This chain connects TRBV28 to TRBJ2-1; D perhaps matches TRBD1 (6 bases). There are 14 residues in the CDR3. Deletions cut 8 bases from V and 5 bases from J, with 16 bases between. From germline, CDR1 is MDHEN and CDR2 SYDVKM. CDR3 region: CASSDSLLNNEQFF. For the CDR3, the DNA is TGTGCCAGCTCGGACAGTTTGTTAAACAATGAGCAGTTCTTC. Based on the CDR3 plus reference TRBV28 and TRBJ2-1, the full variable domain is DVKVTQSSRYLVKRTGEKVFLECVQDMDHENMFWYRQDPGLGLRLIYFSYDVKMKEKGDIPEGYSVSREKKERFSLILESASTNQTSMYLCASSDSLLNNEQFFGPGTRLTVL.

This clone was counted a few times. The chain combines TRBV5-4 with TRBJ2-7, with 10 bases identical to TRBD2. The V segment lost 3 bases and the J segment 7 bases; nucleotides outside the gene matches: 7. This CDR3 contains 14 residues. Per the germline V gene, CDR1 is SGHNT and CDR2 is YYREEE (reference sequence). The CDR3 DNA sequence: TGTGCCAGCAGCTCCCCAAGAGCGGGAGGGGAGCAGTACTTC. Its protein product is CASSSPRAGGEQYF.

The chain is built from TRBV5-6 and TRBJ2-2, with 7 nucleotides matching TRBD2. Germline-derived CDR1 and CDR2 are SGHDT and YYEEEE. The CDR3 loop spans 16 amino acids. Losses at the gene ends were 0 bases for V and 2 bases for J; bases not matched to a gene: 4. CDR3 bases: TGTGCCAGCAGCTTGGGGTTAGCGGGTAACACCGGGGAGCTGTTTTTT. Protein: CASSLGLAGNTGELFF. The whole variable domain, remainder taken from reference TRBV5-6 and TRBJ2-2, is DAGVTQSPTHLIKTRGQQVTLRCSPKSGHDTVSWYQQALGQGPQFIFQYYEEEERQRGNFPDRFSGHQFPNYSSELNVNALLLGDSALYLCASSLGLAGNTGELFFGEGSRLTVL.

This clone was counted only a few times. CDR3 DNA: TGTGCCAGCAGCTTATCCACGGGTTCCGGGGAGCTGTTTTTT. This encodes CASSLSTGSGELFF. The chain uses TRBV11-2 and TRBJ2-2, with D unresolved. CDR1 is SGHAT and CDR2 is FQNNGV in the germline V gene. This CDR3 is 14 amino acids long. Trimming stripped 2 bases from V and 6 bases from J, with 10 bases between.

The genes are TRBV28 and TRBJ2-5; no definite D call. The end of the DNA is better explained by TRBJ2-7, so the J call may be wrong. The CDR3 runs 13 residues. Germline values: CDR1 MDHEN, CDR2 SYDVKM. CDR3 amino acids: CASSLAQNYEQYF. The CDR3 DNA sequence: TGTGCCAGCAGTTTAGCACAAAACTACGAGCAGTACTTC.

The rearrangement joins TRBV5-1 to TRBJ2-5, with TRBD1 matching 11 bases. CDR3 length equals 15 residues. Germline V CDR1 and CDR2: SGHRS, YFSETQ. V lost 3 bases to trimming and J lost 5 bases; unmatched junction nucleotides: 6. This CDR3 is CASSYWTGGMETQYF. CDR3 sequence (DNA): TGCGCCAGCAGCTATTGGACAGGGGGCATGGAGACCCAGTACTTC.

The chain carries TRBV2 and TRBJ2-7; TRBD2 matches at 11 bases. The germline V gene encodes CDR1 SNHLY and CDR2 FYNNEI. The CDR3 has 14 residues. Trimming cost V 5 bases and J 3 bases; bases outside gene matches: 3. The CDR3: CASSLLAGGYEQYF. Written as DNA, the CDR3 is TGTGCCAGCAGTCTCCTAGCGGGGGGCTACGAGCAGTACTTC.

The V gene is TRBV29-1, the J gene TRBJ2-5; tentative D call: TRBD2 (6 bases). Trimming stripped 4 bases from V and 2 bases from J, with 11 bases between. Germline V gives CDR1 SQVTM, CDR2 ANQGSEA. The CDR3 consists of 13 residues. The CDR3 sequence is CSVVVAAQETQYF. The CDR3 nucleotides read TGCAGCGTTGTGGTAGCGGCGCAAGAGACCCAGTACTTC.

The chain uses TRBV5-1 and TRBJ1-4; 10 positions agree with TRBD1. V shed 4 bases, J shed 8 bases, and the junction held 8 bases outside the gene matches. This CDR3 spans 15 amino acids. Per germline, CDR1 SGHRS and CDR2 YFSETQ. The CDR3 DNA sequence: TGCGCCAGCAGCCCGGCGGACAGGGGGAGCGAAAAACTGTTTTTT. The encoded protein is CASSPADRGSEKLFF.

On this clone: Other nucleotide sequences from this sample produce the same CDR3. The V gene is TRBV28, the J gene TRBJ2-1; 11 bases map to TRBD2. Germline CDR1 MDHEN, CDR2 SYDVKM. Unmatched junction bases numbered 5, after V lost 6 bases and J lost 4 bases. There are 15 residues in the CDR3. CDR3 bases: TGTGCCAGCAGGCCTCTAGCGGGAGGTTACAATGAGCAGTTCTTC. It yields the protein CASRPLAGGYNEQFF.

V usage is TRBV5-1 and J usage is TRBJ1-2; TRBD1 might be the D (5 bases). The CDR3 consists of 13 residues. Trimming removed 1 base at V and 6 bases at J, with 10 bases between. CDR1 is SGHRS, CDR2 YFSETQ, per germline. The CDR3 reads CASSLTGANGYTF. CDR3 in DNA: TGCGCCAGCAGCTTGACAGGTGCCAATGGCTACACCTTC.

This clone appeared a single time. This chain links TRBV28 with TRBJ1-5, with 11 bases aligning to TRBD1. The ends lost 5 bases at V and 0 bases at J; junction bases unmatched: 9. The CDR3 contains 18 residues. The germline CDR1 and CDR2 sequences are MDHEN and SYDVKM. As DNA, the CDR3 is TGTGCCAGCAGTCCCGGGACAGGGGGAACTTATAGCAATCAGCCCCAGCATTTT. Translated, it gives CASSPGTGGTYSNQPQHF.

The chain links TRBV5-6 to TRBJ1-4, with D perhaps matching TRBD1 (6 bases). This CDR3 has 14 amino acids. The V end lost 5 bases, the J end lost 4 bases, and 12 bases lay between the germline ends. Germline assignment: CDR1 SGHDT and CDR2 YYEEEE. The DNA of the CDR3 is TGTGCCAGCAGTCCTCAGGGGTTTAATGAAAAACTGTTTTTT. It is translated as CASSPQGFNEKLFF.

V usage is TRBV6-4 and J usage is TRBJ2-3; 9 positions agree with TRBD2. Germline V CDR1 and CDR2: MRHNA, SNTAGT. The CDR3 has 17 amino acids. Germline trimming cut 0 bases from V and 0 bases from J; bases unmatched to any gene: 4. This chain's CDR3 is CASSDSSGGPSTDTQYF. CDR3 DNA: TGTGCCAGCAGTGACTCTAGCGGGGGTCCTAGCACAGATACGCAGTATTTT.

The V gene is TRBV11-2, the J gene TRBJ2-3, with TRBD2 identical over 12 bases. Looked up from germline, CDR1 is SGHAT and CDR2 is FQNNGV. This CDR3 region has 16 residues. V lost 5 bases to trimming and J lost 2 bases; unmatched junction nucleotides: 5. The CDR3 coding sequence is TGTGCCAGCAGCCGCCTAGCGGGAGGGTTCACAGATACGCAGTATTTT. The encoded protein is CASSRLAGGFTDTQYF.

The chain links TRBV29-1 to TRBJ2-7; D unclear. This CDR3 contains 13 residues. The V gene's germline CDR1 is SQVTM and CDR2 ANQGSEA. The ends were cut back, 6 bases at V and 4 bases at J, with 16 bases in the middle. The CDR3 nucleotides are TGCAGCGTCGGGTCCGGGTCGCTGTACGAGCAGTACTTC. It translates to CSVGSGSLYEQYF.

This rearrangement joins TRBV11-2 to TRBJ2-7, with D maybe TRBD2 (8 bases). Trimming removed 5 bases at V and 7 bases at J, with 18 bases between. The CDR3 loop spans 14 amino acids. Germline CDR1 and CDR2: SGHAT and FQNNGV. This CDR3 reads CASSPNRGGGEQYF. DNA of the CDR3: TGTGCCAGCAGCCCCAACAGGGGCGGGGGGGAGCAGTACTTC.